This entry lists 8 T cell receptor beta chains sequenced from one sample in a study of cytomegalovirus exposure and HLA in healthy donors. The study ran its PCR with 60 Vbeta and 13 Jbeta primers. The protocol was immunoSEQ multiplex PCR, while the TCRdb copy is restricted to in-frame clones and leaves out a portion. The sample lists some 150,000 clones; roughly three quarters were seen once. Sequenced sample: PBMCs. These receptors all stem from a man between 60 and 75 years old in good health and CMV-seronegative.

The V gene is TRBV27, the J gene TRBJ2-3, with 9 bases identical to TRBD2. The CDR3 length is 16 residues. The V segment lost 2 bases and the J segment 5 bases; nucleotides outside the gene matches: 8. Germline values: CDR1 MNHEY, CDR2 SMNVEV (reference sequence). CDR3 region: CASSLRVAGVGDTQYF. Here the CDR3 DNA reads TGTGCCAGCAGTTTACGAGTAGCGGGGGTCGGAGATACGCAGTATTTT.

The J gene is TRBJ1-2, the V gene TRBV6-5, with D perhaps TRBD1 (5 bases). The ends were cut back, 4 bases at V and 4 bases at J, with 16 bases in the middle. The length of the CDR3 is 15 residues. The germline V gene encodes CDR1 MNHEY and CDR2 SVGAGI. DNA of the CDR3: TGTGCCAGCAGTTTAGATGGCAGTAGGGGCTATGGCTACACCTTC. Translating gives CASSLDGSRGYGYTF.

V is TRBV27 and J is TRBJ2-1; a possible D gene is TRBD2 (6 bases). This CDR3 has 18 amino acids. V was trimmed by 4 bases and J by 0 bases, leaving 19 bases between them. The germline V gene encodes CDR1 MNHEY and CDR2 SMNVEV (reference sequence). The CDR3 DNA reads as TGTGCCAGCAGTTCCCCGCCCGGGCGGGGCAGCTCCTACAATGAGCAGTTCTTC. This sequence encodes CASSSPPGRGSSYNEQFF.

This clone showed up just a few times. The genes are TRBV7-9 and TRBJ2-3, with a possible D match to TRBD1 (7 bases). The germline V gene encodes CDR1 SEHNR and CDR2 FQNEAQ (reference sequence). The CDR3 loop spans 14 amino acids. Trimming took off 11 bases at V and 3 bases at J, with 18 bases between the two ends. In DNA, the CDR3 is TGTGCCTGTCAGAGGCAGGGGGGAACAGATACGCAGTATTTT. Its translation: CACQRQGGTDTQYF.

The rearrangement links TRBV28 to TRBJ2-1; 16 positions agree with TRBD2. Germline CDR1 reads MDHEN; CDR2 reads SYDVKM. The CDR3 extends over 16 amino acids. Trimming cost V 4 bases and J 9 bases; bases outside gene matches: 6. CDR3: CASSWGGTSGRGEQFF. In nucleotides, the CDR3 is TGTGCCAGCAGTTGGGGGGGGACTAGCGGGAGGGGTGAGCAGTTCTTC.

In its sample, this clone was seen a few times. This CDR3 is CASGLVQGVGRPTDTQYF. DNA of the CDR3: TGTGCTAGTGGTTTGGTACAGGGTGTGGGGCGCCCGACAGATACGCAGTATTTT. The gene calls are TRBV12-5 and TRBJ2-3; D is possibly TRBD1 (6 bases). Germline-derived CDR1 and CDR2 are LGHNT and FRNRAP. This CDR3 is built from 18 residues. V was shortened by 0 bases and J by 3 bases, with 19 bases between the two germline ends.

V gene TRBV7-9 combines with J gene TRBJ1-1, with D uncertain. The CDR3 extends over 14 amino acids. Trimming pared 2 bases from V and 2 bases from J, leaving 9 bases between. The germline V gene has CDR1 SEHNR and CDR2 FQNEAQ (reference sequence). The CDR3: CASSLSRLNTEAFF. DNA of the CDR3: TGTGCCAGCAGCTTATCCAGGCTTAACACTGAAGCTTTCTTT.

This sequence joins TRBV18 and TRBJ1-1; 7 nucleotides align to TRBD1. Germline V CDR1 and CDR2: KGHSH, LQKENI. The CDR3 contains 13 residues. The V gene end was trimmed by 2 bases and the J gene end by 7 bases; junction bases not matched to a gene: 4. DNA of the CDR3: TGTGCCAGCTCACCATGGGGACAGAGTGAAGCTTTCTTT. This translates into CASSPWGQSEAFF.